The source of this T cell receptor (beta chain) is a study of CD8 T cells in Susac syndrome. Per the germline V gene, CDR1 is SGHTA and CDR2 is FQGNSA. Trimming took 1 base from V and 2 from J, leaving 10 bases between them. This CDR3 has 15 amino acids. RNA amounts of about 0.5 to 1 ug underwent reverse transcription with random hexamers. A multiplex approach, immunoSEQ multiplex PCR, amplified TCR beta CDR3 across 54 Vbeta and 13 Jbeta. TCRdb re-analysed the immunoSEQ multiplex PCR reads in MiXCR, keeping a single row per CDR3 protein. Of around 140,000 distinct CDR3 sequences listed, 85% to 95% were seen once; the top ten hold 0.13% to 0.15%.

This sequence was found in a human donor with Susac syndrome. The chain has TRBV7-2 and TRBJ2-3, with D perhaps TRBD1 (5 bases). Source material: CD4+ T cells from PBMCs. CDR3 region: CASSLDDSYTDTQYF. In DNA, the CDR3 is TGTGCCAGCAGCTTAGACGACAGTTACACAGATACGCAGTATTTT.